Listed here are 8 T cell receptor beta chains from one sample, sequenced in a study of blood T cells in healthy people across ages. Alongside a J-beta primer mix, a sample-barcoded 5' primer served in a second PCR lasting about 6 to 12 cycles. Each CDR3 protein gets one entry after TCRdb re-called the 5' RACE reads with MiXCR. In the table there are approximately 790,000 distinct CDR3 sequences, 62% of which are singletons. Sequenced material: blood. The receptors stem from a man between 25 and 39 years old in good health.

The rearrangement uses TRBV29-1 and TRBJ1-2; D gene uncertain. In germline, CDR1 is SQVTM, CDR2 ANQGSEA. The V gene lost 8 bases and the J gene lost 3 bases, with 10 bases spanning the gap. CDR3 length: 11 residues. This chain's CDR3 is CSLGMDYGYTF. DNA for the CDR3: TGCAGCCTCGGGATGGACTATGGCTACACCTTC. The complete variable domain, with remaining parts taken from reference TRBV29-1 and TRBJ1-2, reads SAVISQKPSRDICQRGTSLTIQCQVDSQVTMMFWYRQQPGQSLTLIATANQGSEATYESGFVIDKFPISRPNLTFSTLTVSNMSPEDSSIYLCSLGMDYGYTFGSGTRLTVV.

This clonotype was seen a handful of times. V is TRBV7-2 and J is TRBJ2-1, with TRBD2 as a possible D gene (5 bases). Deletions cut 5 bases from V and 0 bases from J, with 11 bases between. Looked up from germline, CDR1 is SGHTA and CDR2 is FQGNSA. CDR3 size: 15 residues. The CDR3 region has the DNA TGTGCCAGCAGCCTCGTCAGCGGCTCCTACAATGAGCAGTTCTTC. The encoded protein is CASSLVSGSYNEQFF. Filled out from reference TRBV7-2 and TRBJ2-1, the complete variable domain reads GAGVSQSPSNKVTEKGKDVELRCDPISGHTALYWYRQSLGQGLEFLIYFQGNSAPDKSGLPSDRFSAERTGGSVSTLTIQRTQQEDSAVYLCASSLVSGSYNEQFFGPGTRLTVL.

The V call is TRBV5-1, the J call TRBJ2-1, with TRBD2 matching 8 bases. Germline V gene sequence: CDR1 SGHRS, CDR2 YFSETQ. Trimming removed 4 bases from V and 2 bases from J; junction bases left unmatched: 8. The CDR3 is 16 residues long. The chain's CDR3 is CASSPIGRGAYNEQFF. CDR3 DNA sequence: TGCGCCAGCAGCCCCATCGGGCGGGGGGCCTACAATGAGCAGTTCTTC.

This clonotype has only a few counts. The CDR3 spells CAISESVQGSANYGYTF. The CDR3 DNA reads TGTGCCATCAGTGAGTCTGTTCAGGGATCCGCTAACTATGGCTACACCTTC. The chain employs TRBV10-3 and TRBJ1-2; perhaps TRBD1 as D (5 bases). The CDR3 length is 17 residues. Germline CDR1 is ENHRY and CDR2 is SYGVKD. With 0 bases removed from V and 0 bases from J, the gap between germline ends came to 14 bases.

This clonotype was seen a single time. Germline is not matched at one junction end, which may reflect a read error. This sequence joins TRBV9 and TRBJ1-2, with D possibly matching TRBD1 (5 bases). The germline V gene encodes CDR1 SGDLS and CDR2 YYNGEE. The CDR3 has 14 amino acids. Here the CDR3 reads CGSSEGRENYGYTF. CDR3 nucleotide sequence: TGTGGCAGCAGCGAGGGGAGGGAGAACTATGGCTACACCTTC.

Only a few counts were recorded for this clonotype. The V call is TRBV29-1, the J call TRBJ2-1; no clear D gene. The CDR3 length is 13 residues. The V gene's germline CDR1 is SQVTM and CDR2 ANQGSEA. V was trimmed by 4 bases and J by 5 bases, leaving 12 bases between them. CDR3 amino acids: CSVVREVNNEQFF. The CDR3 nucleotides are TGCAGCGTTGTTCGCGAGGTCAACAATGAGCAGTTCTTC.

The gene calls are TRBV7-2 and TRBJ2-7; 7 bases match TRBD1. The CDR3 is 14 residues long. CDR1 and CDR2 (germline): SGHTA, FQGNSA. The V gene end was trimmed by 5 bases and the J gene end by 6 bases; junction bases not matched to a gene: 10. This chain's CDR3 is CASSPPGQYLEQYF. CDR3 DNA sequence: TGTGCCAGCAGCCCGCCGGGACAGTATCTCGAGCAGTACTTC.

This chain links TRBV20-1 with TRBJ2-7; a weak D match, TRBD2 (6 bases). This CDR3 is 14 amino acids long. V dropped 1 base and J dropped 2 bases, with 12 bases sitting between them. The germline gives CDR1 DFQATT, CDR2 SNEGSKA (reference sequence). The CDR3 spells CSARGYGGTYEQYF. Here the CDR3 DNA reads TGCAGTGCTAGAGGTTACGGAGGGACCTACGAGCAGTACTTC.